A single sample is the source of the 30 T cell receptor beta chains below, sequenced in a study of T cells in Graves' hyperthyroidism and ophthalmopathy. RNA transcripts served as the template for amplifying TCR beta CDR3 regions. Researchers ran a first-round RT-PCR on the TCR CDR3 using the HTBI primer set. Each CDR3 protein gets one entry after TCRdb re-called the multiplex PCR reads with MiXCR. The sample yields under 550,000 distinct CDR3 sequences, approximately 15% seen once. Sequenced input: blood. The receptors originated from a woman aged 18-29 years with Graves' hyperthyroidism.

This clonotype appeared many times. V gene TRBV12-3 or TRBV12-4 combines with J gene TRBJ1-1; D unclear. V dropped 3 bases and J dropped 0 bases, with 8 bases sitting between them. The CDR3 length is 14 residues. This CDR3 is CASSFGSMNTEAFF. CDR3 DNA sequence: TGTGCCAGCAGTTTCGGTTCAATGAACACTGAAGCTTTCTTT.

This chain connects TRBV6-1 to TRBJ2-7, with D hard to call. CDR1 and CDR2 (germline): MNHNS, SASEGT. CDR3 length equals 14 residues. Trimming removed 7 bases at V and 6 bases at J, with 19 bases between. CDR3 protein: CASIANRLSGEQYF. The CDR3 DNA reads TGTGCCAGCATTGCCAATCGGTTGTCTGGCGAGCAGTACTTC.

This clonotype was found many times. The chain couples TRBV29-1 to TRBJ2-3, with TRBD2 identical over 8 bases. Germline assignment: CDR1 SQVTM and CDR2 ANQGSEA. The CDR3 extends over 15 amino acids. The V gene end was trimmed by 6 bases and the J gene end by 3 bases; junction bases not matched to a gene: 11. The CDR3 bases are TGCAGCGTGACCCCGCGGGGGGTGCTGACAGATACGCAGTATTTT. It translates to CSVTPRGVLTDTQYF.

This clonotype was counted ten times or more. V usage is TRBV7-2 and J usage is TRBJ2-3; D is uncertain. Trimming took off 0 bases at V and 3 bases at J, with 4 bases between the two ends. Looked up from germline, CDR1 is SGHTA and CDR2 is FQGNSA. This CDR3 has 13 residues. The CDR3 reads CASSLAQTDTQYF. The CDR3 region has the DNA TGTGCCAGCAGCTTAGCCCAAACAGATACGCAGTATTTT.

This clonotype was seen repeatedly, ten times or more. The chain is built from TRBV5-1 and TRBJ2-5, with D perhaps matching TRBD1 or TRBD2 (5 bases each). V lost 4 bases and J 5 bases, leaving 18 bases between the germline ends. Germline V gene lookup returns CDR1 SGHRS and CDR2 YFSETQ. The CDR3 is 15 amino acids. CDR3 loop: CASSPGTAQWETQYF. In nucleotides, the CDR3 is TGCGCCAGCAGCCCCGGGACGGCACAGTGGGAGACCCAGTACTTC.

Only a few counts were recorded for this clonotype. A much larger clonotype is one base distant, so this may be a read error. V gene TRBV2 combines with J gene TRBJ2-5, with no clear D. CDR1 SNHLY and CDR2 FYNNEI come from the germline V gene. The CDR3 sequence is 15 residues long. Trimming stripped 11 bases from V and 7 bases from J, with 26 bases between. The DNA of the CDR3 is TGTGCCGGGCTAATGTCGACTGGGGTGAGGAGGACCCAGTACTTC. Protein: CAGLMSTGVRRTQYF.

Ten or more counts support this clonotype. V gene TRBV4-3 combines with J gene TRBJ1-6, with D unclear. The V gene lost 1 base and the J gene lost 1 base, with 17 bases spanning the gap. The germline V gene has CDR1 LGHNA and CDR2 YSLEER. The CDR3 is made up of 19 amino acids. The CDR3 sequence is CASSQGRRVGWSYNSPLHF. CDR3 nucleotides: TGCGCCAGCAGCCAAGGCCGGAGGGTCGGTTGGTCCTATAATTCACCCCTCCACTTT.

This clonotype was observed a handful of times. V is TRBV6-2 or TRBV6-3 and J is TRBJ1-5; D may be TRBD1 (5 bases). Germline CDR1 and CDR2: MNHEY and SVGEGT. Trimming took off 5 bases at V and 3 bases at J, with 17 bases between the two ends. The length of the CDR3 is 16 residues. The CDR3 nucleotides read TGTGCCAGCAGTAGCCCCCGGGGGGGGATCAATCAGCCCCAGCATTTT. Protein sequence: CASSSPRGGINQPQHF.

The chain carries TRBV30 and TRBJ2-1, with TRBD2 as a possible D gene (6 bases). V lost 0 bases to trimming and J lost 9 bases, with 12 bases between them. The CDR3 spans 13 residues. Germline V gene lookup returns CDR1 GTSNPN and CDR2 SVGIG (reference sequence). The CDR3 DNA reads as TGTGCCTGGAGTGTACCACGGGGAGGTGAGCAGTTCTTC. Amino acids: CAWSVPRGGEQFF.

V gene TRBV20-1 combines with J gene TRBJ2-6, with 10 bases matching TRBD1. Unmatched junction bases numbered 10, after V lost 2 bases and J lost 3 bases. The CDR3 extends over 18 amino acids. Per the germline V gene, CDR1 is DFQATT and CDR2 is SNEGSKA (reference sequence). For the CDR3, the DNA is TGCAGTGCTAGACCGACAGGGGGCTACGGATTTGGGGCCAACGTCCTGACTTTC. It is translated as CSARPTGGYGFGANVLTF.

This clonotype was seen at least ten times. This chain's CDR3 is CASSLTRKGEDTEAFF. The DNA of the CDR3 is TGTGCCAGCAGCTTAACCAGGAAGGGGGAGGACACTGAAGCTTTCTTT. The rearrangement joins TRBV5-6 to TRBJ1-1; D might be TRBD1 (6 bases). CDR3 length: 16 amino acids. The V end lost 2 bases, the J end lost 3 bases, and 17 bases lay between the germline ends. From germline, CDR1 is SGHDT and CDR2 YYEEEE.

This clonotype was counted many times. The chain carries TRBV12-3 or TRBV12-4 and TRBJ2-5; possible D gene TRBD1, 6 bases. The CDR3 spans 13 residues. Trimming cost V 3 bases and J 6 bases, with 11 bases left between them. The CDR3 DNA follows: TGTGCCAGCAGTTTTTGGGACACGCAGACCCAGTACTTC. It translates to CASSFWDTQTQYF.

V is TRBV4-3 and J is TRBJ2-1; D unresolved. The CDR3 spans 16 residues. Germline CDR1 and CDR2: LGHNA and YSLEER. V lost 0 bases and J lost 4, with 13 bases in between. The CDR3 DNA is TGCGCCAGCAGCCAAGATATCCAGGAGTTATACAATGAGCAGTTCTTC. Translation gives CASSQDIQELYNEQFF.

This clonotype was detected ten times or more. The chain links TRBV7-2 to TRBJ1-1, with D tentatively TRBD1 (5 bases). The V end lost 2 bases, the J end lost 5 bases, and 9 bases lay between the germline ends. The CDR3 runs to 13 residues. Germline V gene lookup returns CDR1 SGHTA and CDR2 FQGNSA. The CDR3 DNA reads as TGTGCCAGCAGCTTACGGGGGATAACTGAAGCTTTCTTT. Translation gives CASSLRGITEAFF.

This clonotype showed up many times. The V gene is TRBV7-2, the J gene TRBJ2-3; no definite D call. Trimming shortened V by 3 bases and J by 2 bases, and 6 bases separated the two germline ends. This CDR3 is 13 amino acids long. The germline CDR1 and CDR2 sequences are SGHTA and FQGNSA. The CDR3: CASSFDPTDTQYF. DNA of the CDR3: TGTGCCAGCAGCTTCGACCCCACAGATACGCAGTATTTT.

This clonotype was found many times. CDR3 amino acids: CSASPRTGGTQYF. In nucleotides, the CDR3 is TGCAGTGCTAGCCCCCGGACAGGGGGGACGCAGTATTTT. This chain uses TRBV20-1 with TRBJ2-3, with 10 bases aligning to TRBD1. The trim removed 3 bases at V and 9 bases at J, leaving 6 bases unmatched. Germline V gene lookup returns CDR1 DFQATT and CDR2 SNEGSKA (reference sequence). The CDR3 has 13 residues.

This clonotype was detected many times. This chain uses TRBV5-1 with TRBJ1-1; no clear D. The CDR3 has 15 residues. Deletions cut 0 bases from V and 0 bases from J, with 9 bases between. Germline V CDR1 and CDR2: SGHRS, YFSETQ. The CDR3 protein is CASSLESRMNTEAFF. The DNA of the CDR3 is TGCGCCAGCAGCTTGGAGTCGCGCATGAACACTGAAGCTTTCTTT.

In this sample, this clonotype turned up many times. The chain recombines TRBV2 with TRBJ2-3; maybe TRBD1 (6 bases). Germline CDR1 reads SNHLY; CDR2 reads FYNNEI. The CDR3 is 15 residues long. Trimming stripped 6 bases from V and 0 bases from J, with 13 bases between. CDR3 nucleotide sequence: TGTGCCAGCAGGCTGCTGGACAGTAGCACAGATACGCAGTATTTT. Its protein product is CASRLLDSSTDTQYF.

The chain joins TRBV5-1 to TRBJ2-3, with 11 positions matching TRBD1. V gave up 0 bases and J gave up 5 bases; unmatched junction bases: 2. This CDR3 has 15 residues. Germline V gene data show CDR1 as SGHRS and CDR2 as YFSETQ. The chain's CDR3 is CASSLAGTGGDTQYF. The CDR3 DNA reads TGCGCCAGCAGCTTGGCCGGGACAGGGGGAGATACGCAGTATTTT.

V is TRBV5-4 and J is TRBJ2-2, with D tentatively TRBD1 (5 bases). The length of the CDR3 is 17 residues. V lost 0 bases to trimming and J lost 3 bases, with 15 bases between them. Germline CDR1 reads SGHNT; CDR2 reads YYREEE (reference sequence). CDR3 in DNA: TGTGCCAGCAGCTTGGCCCTCCAGGGAAGTGACACCGGGGAGCTGTTTTTT. This codes for CASSLALQGSDTGELFF.

The chain joins TRBV6-1 to TRBJ1-5; D may be TRBD1 (6 bases). Deletions cut 5 bases from V and 1 base from J, with 12 bases between. The CDR3 consists of 15 residues. Looked up from germline, CDR1 is MNHNS and CDR2 is SASEGT. In DNA, the CDR3 is TGTGCCAGCAGTCAAGGCAGGGGAAGCAATCAGCCCCAGCATTTT. Protein sequence: CASSQGRGSNQPQHF.

The V gene is TRBV5-8, the J gene TRBJ2-2; D is undetermined. The CDR3 loop spans 13 amino acids. Germline-derived CDR1 and CDR2 are SGHTS and YDEGEE. V dropped 0 bases and J dropped 7 bases, with 7 bases sitting between them. The CDR3 loop is CASSLVAVGELFF. The CDR3 DNA follows: TGTGCCAGCAGCTTGGTTGCCGTCGGGGAGCTGTTTTTT.

The chain recombines TRBV27 with TRBJ2-7, with 15 bases identical to TRBD2. This CDR3 has 17 amino acids. Germline V gene lookup returns CDR1 MNHEY and CDR2 SMNVEV (reference sequence). The V and J ends lost 5 bases and 5 bases, in that order; junction bases with no gene match: 10. CDR3 in amino acids: CASSHSPGLAGGHEQYF. In DNA form, the CDR3 reads TGTGCCAGCAGTCATTCCCCGGGACTAGCGGGAGGACACGAGCAGTACTTC.

The chain combines TRBV13 with TRBJ2-3, with a weak D call TRBD2 (5 bases). The CDR3 loop spans 13 amino acids. V was shortened by 5 bases and J by 6 bases, with 12 bases between the two germline ends. Germline CDR1 PRHDT, CDR2 FYEKMQ (reference sequence). CDR3 bases: TGTGCCAGCAGCCTAGCCCGGTCCGATACGCAGTATTTT. This gives the protein CASSLARSDTQYF.

The rearrangement links TRBV30 to TRBJ1-3, with unresolved D. The CDR3 contains 14 residues. The V gene lost 5 bases and the J gene lost 0 bases, with 11 bases spanning the gap. Germline V lookup: CDR1 GTSNPN, CDR2 SVGIG (reference sequence). Here the CDR3 DNA reads TGTGCCTGGGAAGCGGCAGTCTCTGGAAACACCATATATTTT. Amino acid sequence: CAWEAAVSGNTIYF.

The chain links TRBV2 to TRBJ2-1, with 7 bases identical to TRBD1. V dropped 5 bases and J dropped 0; count of bases not matched to a gene: 4. The CDR3 totals 15 residues. Germline loops: CDR1 SNHLY, CDR2 FYNNEI. CDR3 in DNA: TGTGCCAGCAGTCAACAGGGGAGCTCCTACAATGAGCAGTTCTTC. It is translated as CASSQQGSSYNEQFF.

The chain couples TRBV9 to TRBJ2-7; a possible D gene is TRBD2 (6 bases). The length of the CDR3 is 15 residues. In germline, CDR1 is SGDLS, CDR2 YYNGEE. V shed 3 bases and J shed 5 bases, with 18 bases lying between them. The CDR3 region is CASSGSGDLWDEQYF. The CDR3 DNA reads TGTGCCAGCAGCGGATCGGGGGATCTCTGGGACGAGCAGTACTTC.

V is TRBV30 and J is TRBJ1-5; D is possibly TRBD1 (5 bases). Between the trimmed V and J ends, which lost 4 bases and 3 bases, there was a span of 10 bases. Germline CDR1 is GTSNPN and CDR2 is SVGIG (reference sequence). The length of the CDR3 is 13 residues. The chain's CDR3 is CAWTAGTNQPQHF. CDR3 in DNA: TGTGCCTGGACGGCTGGGACCAATCAGCCCCAGCATTTT.

The table lists this clonotype with many counts. The chain is built from TRBV12-3 or TRBV12-4 and TRBJ2-5; D unclear. Trimming removed 0 bases from V and 2 bases from J, with 4 bases in between. This CDR3 has 13 residues. The CDR3 region is CASSLAWQETQYF. The CDR3, as DNA: TGTGCCAGCAGTTTAGCGTGGCAAGAGACCCAGTACTTC.

At least ten counts were recorded for this clonotype. The chain joins TRBV28 to TRBJ1-1, with D possibly being TRBD1 (5 bases). The V end was cut by 3 bases, the J end by 4 bases, with 18 bases between. This CDR3 spans 16 amino acids. Germline V gene lookup returns CDR1 MDHEN and CDR2 SYDVKM. Here the CDR3 DNA reads TGTGCCAGCAGTTTTGAGTATGACAGAAGGGTCACTGAAGCTTTCTTT. It is translated as CASSFEYDRRVTEAFF.